Presented here are 18 T cell receptor beta chains from one specimen sequenced in a study of T cell responses to AZD1222 COVID-19 vaccine. Some clones are missing from TCRdb's copy, which holds only in-frame ones; the method was immunoSEQ multiplex PCR. This sample has around 130,000 clones, with 93% found just once. Sequencing used peripheral blood, obtained on day 0 of AZD1222 vaccination. The receptors were gathered from an adult in good health.

This rearrangement joins TRBV7-2 to TRBJ2-5, with 10 bases fitting TRBD2. The trim removed 4 bases at V and 5 bases at J, leaving 19 bases unmatched. CDR3 length equals 19 residues. Looked up from germline, CDR1 is SGHTA and CDR2 is FQGNSA. CDR3 amino acids: CASSSLTMGGLALGETQYF. The CDR3 nucleotides read TGTGCCAGCAGCTCCTTAACCATGGGGGGACTAGCGTTAGGGGAGACCCAGTACTTC.

For the CDR3, the DNA is TGCGCCAGCAGCTTGAGTGCGAGAGTTTATAACACTGAAGCTTTCTTT. Translation: CASSLSARVYNTEAFF. The chain couples TRBV5-1 to TRBJ1-1; no definite D call. V was pared by 1 base and J by 2 bases, with 15 bases between. The CDR3 is 16 residues long. The germline CDR1 and CDR2 sequences are SGHRS and YFSETQ.

The chain couples TRBV11-3 to TRBJ2-1; D is ambiguous. Trimming shortened V by 1 base and J by 0 bases, and 13 bases separated the two germline ends. CDR3 length: 17 amino acids. Germline V gene lookup returns CDR1 SGHNT and CDR2 YENEEA. The CDR3 loop reads CASSLGPATDSYNEQFF. DNA for the CDR3: TGTGCCAGCAGCTTAGGACCCGCTACTGACTCCTACAATGAGCAGTTCTTC. The whole variable domain, remainder taken from reference TRBV11-3 and TRBJ2-1, is EAGVVQSPRYKIIEKKQPVAFWCNPISGHNTLYWYLQNLGQGPELLIRYENEEAVDDSQLPKDRFSAERLKGVDSTLKIQPAELGDSAVYLCASSLGPATDSYNEQFFGPGTRLTVL.

The rearrangement links TRBV6-5 to TRBJ1-1; a weak D match, TRBD1 (6 bases). Germline CDR1 MNHEY, CDR2 SVGAGI. CDR3 length: 16 amino acids. V lost 2 bases to trimming and J lost 2 bases, with 15 bases between them. CDR3 residues: CASSYRAGAPNTEAFF. The DNA of the CDR3 is TGTGCCAGCAGTTACAGGGCAGGGGCACCCAACACTGAAGCTTTCTTT.

The rearrangement links TRBV6-2 or TRBV6-3 to TRBJ2-5; 11 bases agree with TRBD1. The CDR3 loop spans 18 amino acids. V gave up 3 bases and J gave up 5 bases; unmatched junction bases: 14. The germline V gene has CDR1 MNHEY and CDR2 SVGEGT. This chain's CDR3 is CASSYFNRDRGSLETQYF. The CDR3, as DNA: TGTGCCAGCAGTTATTTCAACCGGGACAGGGGGTCTTTGGAGACCCAGTACTTC.

This clone was seen once. This rearrangement joins TRBV21-1 to TRBJ2-1; TRBD1 is the table's D call and was not checked against the DNA. TRBV21-1 is described as a pseudogene. There are 14 residues in the CDR3. The CDR3 nucleotides read TGTGCCAGAAGAGACAGGGGGAGGGACAATGAGCAGTTCTTC. It yields the protein CARRDRGRDNEQFF.

This clone was detected only once. V is TRBV5-1 and J is TRBJ1-3; TRBD1 aligns across 7 bases. Germline CDR1 and CDR2: SGHRS and YFSETQ. After removal of 0 bases from V and 0 bases from J, the junction contained 6 bases not matched to a gene. There are 17 residues in the CDR3. CDR3 coding DNA: TGCGCCAGCAGCTTGGCGCCGAGACAGGGCTCTGGAAACACCATATATTTT. This codes for CASSLAPRQGSGNTIYF.

The chain combines TRBV3-1 (or the pseudogene TRBV3-2) with TRBJ2-3; D unclear. In germline, CDR1 is LGHDT, CDR2 YNNKEL (reference sequence). CDR3 size: 14 residues. Trimming left V 0 bases short and J 6 bases short, with 10 bases between. This CDR3 is CASSQDQAADTQYF. Written as DNA, the CDR3 is TGTGCCAGCAGCCAAGATCAGGCTGCGGATACGCAGTATTTT.

This chain joins TRBV4-2 and TRBJ2-3; D is unresolved. This CDR3 comprises 16 residues. V lost 0 bases and J lost 4, with 14 bases in between. The germline V gene has CDR1 LGHNA and CDR2 YNFKEQ. The CDR3 region is CASSQEMGSGSDTQYF. The DNA for the CDR3 is TGTGCCAGCAGCCAAGAGATGGGTAGTGGGTCAGATACGCAGTATTTT.

The rearrangement links TRBV11-2 to TRBJ1-5; the D is unclear. The germline V gene encodes CDR1 SGHAT and CDR2 FQNNGV. Trimming pared 5 bases from V and 4 bases from J, leaving 9 bases between. CDR3 length equals 13 residues. CDR3 region: CASSLTENQPQHF. The CDR3 nucleotides are TGTGCCAGCAGCCTAACAGAAAATCAGCCCCAGCATTTT.

This clone has just one count. The V call is TRBV6-6, the J call TRBJ2-5, with TRBD2 matching over 9 bases. Germline values: CDR1 MNHNY, CDR2 SVGAGI (reference sequence). The CDR3 covers 15 residues. J gave up 2 bases and V 4 bases, and 5 bases lay outside the gene matches. This chain's CDR3 is CASSFLAGIQETQYF. The CDR3 DNA follows: TGTGCCAGCAGTTTCCTAGCGGGGATACAAGAGACCCAGTACTTC.

The chain links TRBV3-1 (or the pseudogene TRBV3-2) to TRBJ1-2, with D tentatively TRBD1 (5 bases). Germline CDR1 reads LGHDT; CDR2 reads YNNKEL (reference sequence). The germline V and J ends were trimmed by 0 bases and 7 bases, with 12 bases remaining between them. The CDR3 contains 14 residues. CDR3 nucleotide sequence: TGTGCCAGCAGCCAAGAGGGGGGACGGCGTGGCTACACCTTC. Residues: CASSQEGGRRGYTF.

This rearrangement joins TRBV27 to TRBJ2-5; D gene uncertain. Trimming shortened V by 8 bases and J by 7 bases, and 11 bases separated the two germline ends. Per the germline V gene, CDR1 is MNHEY and CDR2 is SMNVEV (reference sequence). The CDR3 loop spans 11 amino acids. Here the CDR3 DNA reads TGTGCCAGCGAAGGTTCTGGGACCCAGTACTTC. Translating gives CASEGSGTQYF.

V is TRBV9 and J is TRBJ1-2, with no clear D. Germline CDR1 reads SGDLS; CDR2 reads YYNGEE. V was clipped by 0 bases and J by 1 base, with 1 base between them. There are 12 residues in the CDR3. In DNA form, the CDR3 reads TGTGCCAGCAGCGTAGGTAACTATGGCTACACCTTC. This gives the protein CASSVGNYGYTF. Together with reference TRBV9 and TRBJ1-2, the CDR3 gives the full variable domain: DSGVTQTPKHLITATGQRVTLRCSPRSGDLSVYWYQQSLDQGLQFLIQYYNGEERAKGNILERFSAQQFPDLHSELNLSSLELGDSALYFCASSVGNYGYTFGSGTRLTVV.

This clone was recorded once. The genes are TRBV7-3 and TRBJ1-6, with unresolved D. There are 13 residues in the CDR3. Germline lookup yields CDR1 SGHTA and CDR2 FQGTGA. The ends were cut back, 5 bases at V and 8 bases at J, with 10 bases in the middle. This chain's CDR3 is CASSPRRDSPLHF. In nucleotides, the CDR3 is TGTGCCAGCAGCCCTAGGAGGGATTCACCCCTCCACTTT. The whole variable domain, remainder taken from reference TRBV7-3 and TRBJ1-6, is GAGVSQTPSNKVTEKGKYVELRCDPISGHTALYWYRQSLGQGPEFLIYFQGTGAADDSGLPNDRFFAVRPEGSVSTLKIQRTERGDSAVYLCASSPRRDSPLHFGNGTRLTVT.

The chain uses TRBV27 and TRBJ1-1; D gene ambiguous. V lost 0 bases to trimming and J lost 1 base, with 15 bases between them. The length of the CDR3 is 17 residues. Per the germline V gene, CDR1 is MNHEY and CDR2 is SMNVEV (reference sequence). CDR3 in DNA: TGTGCCAGCAGTTTATCACCCGGTGGATCAGGGAACACTGAAGCTTTCTTT. Its translation: CASSLSPGGSGNTEAFF.

The chain carries TRBV11-2 and TRBJ2-5; TRBD2 agrees at 11 bases. CDR3 size: 17 residues. CDR1 and CDR2 from the germline V gene are SGHAT and FQNNGV. The V gene end was trimmed by 4 bases and the J gene end by 4 bases; junction bases not matched to a gene: 11. CDR3 residues: CASSSGLAGGPVETQYF. The CDR3 DNA reads as TGTGCCAGCAGCTCGGGATTAGCGGGGGGGCCGGTAGAGACCCAGTACTTC.

The V gene is TRBV14, the J gene TRBJ2-1; weak D call: TRBD2 (6 bases). The CDR3 has 16 residues. Germline values: CDR1 SGHDN, CDR2 FVKESK. V lost 0 bases and J lost 6, with 15 bases in between. The CDR3 spells CASSQDSPGDFNEQFF. As DNA, the CDR3 is TGTGCCAGCAGCCAAGATTCGCCCGGGGACTTCAATGAGCAGTTCTTC. Supplemented by reference TRBV14 and TRBJ2-1, the full variable domain reads EAGVTQFPSHSVIEKGQTVTLRCDPISGHDNLYWYRRVMGKEIKFLLHFVKESKQDESGMPNNRFLAERTGGTYSTLKVQPAELEDSGVYFCASSQDSPGDFNEQFFGPGTRLTVL.